What follows are 21 T cell receptor beta chains derived from one specimen sequenced in a study of metastatic and nonmetastatic thyroid tumors. From the PCR reads, TCRdb re-called clones with MiXCR. The sample holds around 30,000 clones; 15% to 20% are singletons and the top ten take about 11%. Among the patients, none had received any treatment before thyroid surgery. The specimen sequenced was blood. The receptor set was obtained from a female donor with papillary thyroid cancer or a benign thyroid nodule (not recorded which). Some clones in this sample may be carry-over from other donors' samples.

At least ten counts were recorded for this clone. This chain connects TRBV7-3 to TRBJ2-2; D not certain. Germline-derived CDR1 and CDR2 are SGHTA and FQGTGA. Trimming removed 6 bases from V and 7 bases from J, with 6 bases in between. The CDR3 is 11 residues long. CDR3 in amino acids: CASRGNGELFF. As DNA, the CDR3 is TGTGCCAGCAGGGGGAACGGGGAGCTGTTTTTT.

There are many counts of this clone. J is TRBJ2-7 and V is TRBV20-1, with D maybe TRBD1 (6 bases). Trimming took 1 base from V and 4 from J, leaving 17 bases between them. In germline, CDR1 is DFQATT, CDR2 SNEGSKA (reference sequence). This CDR3 spans 15 amino acids. The CDR3: CSARGSGTSFYEQYF. In DNA form, the CDR3 reads TGCAGTGCTAGAGGGTCCGGGACATCTTTTTACGAGCAGTACTTC.

This clone was detected ten times or more. In DNA form, the CDR3 reads TGTGCCAGCAGCTTAGAAGGGGGCGACTACAATGAGCAGTTCTTC. This codes for CASSLEGGDYNEQFF. This chain connects TRBV7-8 to TRBJ2-1; 7 bases are a match to TRBD1. Germline-derived CDR1 and CDR2 are SGHVS and FQNEAQ. The J segment lost 3 bases and the V segment lost 1 base, leaving 3 bases of the junction unmatched. This CDR3 region has 15 residues. Full variable domain (missing parts from reference TRBV7-8 and TRBJ2-1): GAGVSQSPRYKVAKRGQDVALRCDPISGHVSLFWYQQALGQGPEFLTYFQNEAQLDKSGLPSDRFFAERPEGSVSTLKIQRTQQEDSAVYLCASSLEGGDYNEQFFGPGTRLTVL.

This clone occurred many times. The V call is TRBV3-1, the J call TRBJ1-2; possible D gene TRBD1, 5 bases. This CDR3 has 16 residues. V lost 3 bases, J lost 1 base, and 15 bases lay in between. Germline CDR1 LGHDT, CDR2 YNNKEL (reference sequence). In DNA, the CDR3 is TGTGCCAGCAGCCAGGATTGGACATTGCATAACTATGGCTACACCTTC. Its translation is CASSQDWTLHNYGYTF.

Concerning this clone: Just one base apart from a much larger clone, this may be a read error. This chain uses TRBV11-2 with TRBJ1-1; no firm D call. CDR1 and CDR2 from the germline V gene are SGHAT and FQNNGV. V was shortened by 5 bases and J by 1 base, with 14 bases between the two germline ends. The CDR3 sequence is 15 residues long. The CDR3 DNA sequence: TGTGCCAGCAGCCCCCTGTACACAAAGAACACTGAAGCTTTCTTT. Translation: CASSPLYTKNTEAFF. The whole variable domain, remainder taken from reference TRBV11-2 and TRBJ1-1, is EAGVAQSPRYKIIEKRQSVAFWCNPISGHATLYWYQQILGQGPKLLIQFQNNGVVDDSQLPKDRFSAERLKGVDSTLKIQPAKLEDSAVYLCASSPLYTKNTEAFFGQGTRLTVV.

This clone is medium-sized. The J gene is TRBJ1-2, the V gene TRBV28; tentative D call: TRBD1 (5 bases). The CDR3 covers 14 residues. Trimming cost V 5 bases and J 7 bases, with 17 bases left between them. From germline, CDR1 is MDHEN and CDR2 SYDVKM. CDR3 bases: TGTGCCAGCAGTCCTGGGACGGGAGATGGTGGCTACACCTTC. Its translation: CASSPGTGDGGYTF.

This clone was counted at least ten times. This chain links TRBV5-1 with TRBJ1-1; no definite D call. In germline, CDR1 is SGHRS, CDR2 YFSETQ. V lost 0 bases to trimming and J lost 2 bases, with 14 bases between them. This CDR3 has 16 residues. The CDR3 DNA reads as TGCGCCAGCAGCTTGGAATCTGGTGGGGTAAACACTGAAGCTTTCTTT. This encodes CASSLESGGVNTEAFF.

This clone was seen ten or more times. The gene calls are TRBV20-1 and TRBJ1-1, with a possible D match to TRBD1 (6 bases). Trimming removed 0 bases from V and 0 bases from J, with 14 bases in between. The CDR3 sequence is 16 residues long. Germline values: CDR1 DFQATT, CDR2 SNEGSKA (reference sequence). The CDR3 sequence: CSARDIAGAMNTEAFF. CDR3 nucleotides: TGCAGTGCTAGAGACATCGCAGGGGCCATGAACACTGAAGCTTTCTTT.

At least ten counts were recorded for this clone. The chain carries TRBV28 and TRBJ2-7, with D unresolved. Per the germline V gene, CDR1 is MDHEN and CDR2 is SYDVKM. V dropped 2 bases and J dropped 1 base, with 9 bases sitting between them. The CDR3 has 14 amino acids. The CDR3 here is CASSLRPDSYEQYF. The CDR3 nucleotides are TGTGCCAGCAGTTTACGTCCTGATTCCTACGAGCAGTACTTC.

This clone has a count of ten or more. Different DNA sequences within this sample yield the same CDR3. This chain uses TRBV27 with TRBJ1-2; 10 nucleotides line up with TRBD1. CDR3 length: 14 amino acids. V shed 6 bases and J 3 bases; nucleotides not matched to a gene: 4. Germline V lookup: CDR1 MNHEY, CDR2 SMNVEV (reference sequence). CDR3 region: CASRGQGRYYGYTF. The CDR3 DNA sequence: TGTGCCAGCAGGGGACAGGGGCGGTACTATGGCTACACCTTC.

There are a few counts of this clone. The chain links TRBV28 to TRBJ2-2, with D tentatively TRBD1 (6 bases). CDR1 MDHEN and CDR2 SYDVKM come from the germline V gene. The CDR3 has 15 residues. V was trimmed by 6 bases and J by 5 bases, leaving 16 bases between them. The CDR3 region is CASSHQQGWTGELFF. CDR3 DNA: TGTGCCAGCAGCCACCAACAGGGTTGGACCGGGGAGCTGTTTTTT.

As for this clone: One end of the junction does not line up with germline, which may come from a read error. The chain carries TRBV28 and TRBJ1-6, with D unresolved. There are 13 residues in the CDR3. Per germline, CDR1 MDHEN and CDR2 SYDVKM. Here the CDR3 reads CARRSSYNSPHHF. As DNA, the CDR3 is TGTGCCAGAAGAAGCTCCTATAATTCACCCCACCACTTT.

This clone was recorded many times. The chain combines TRBV7-2 with TRBJ2-7; TRBD1 might be the D (5 bases). CDR3 length equals 15 residues. Trimming took off 1 base at V and 4 bases at J, with 14 bases between the two ends. CDR1 and CDR2 (germline): SGHTA, FQGNSA. CDR3 in DNA: TGTGCCAGCAGCTTAGTTAAGGGGATGGTATACGAGCAGTACTTC. It yields the protein CASSLVKGMVYEQYF.

This clone came up a few times. The chain has TRBV28 and TRBJ1-1; D is ambiguous. CDR3 length: 12 amino acids. Germline CDR1 is MDHEN and CDR2 is SYDVKM. Trimming cost V 4 bases and J 4 bases, with 7 bases left between them. The CDR3 sequence: CASSSGGTEAFF. The CDR3 nucleotides read TGTGCCAGCAGTTCCGGCGGCACTGAAGCTTTCTTT.

This chain connects TRBV5-1 to TRBJ1-1; D is ambiguous. CDR1 and CDR2 (germline): SGHRS, YFSETQ. The germline V and J ends were trimmed by 7 bases and 11 bases, with 21 bases remaining between them. The CDR3 is 13 residues long. Here the CDR3 reads CASDWGSGFLAFF. The CDR3 DNA sequence: TGCGCCAGCGATTGGGGTTCCGGTTTCTTGGCTTTCTTT.

This clone was found many times. The chain combines TRBV20-1 with TRBJ2-3; 7 nucleotides line up with TRBD2. The J segment lost 2 bases and the V segment lost 5 bases, leaving 7 bases of the junction unmatched. The V gene's germline CDR1 is DFQATT and CDR2 SNEGSKA (reference sequence). CDR3 length: 14 amino acids. For the CDR3, the DNA is TGCAGTGCTTCCAAGCGGGGTTACACAGATACGCAGTATTTT. This encodes CSASKRGYTDTQYF.

This clone has at least ten counts. The V gene is TRBV20-1, the J gene TRBJ1-3; D uncertain. Germline values: CDR1 DFQATT, CDR2 SNEGSKA (reference sequence). This CDR3 is built from 13 residues. The V and J ends lost 7 bases and 0 bases respectively, with 10 bases between them. This CDR3 reads CSVRGSSGNTIYF. The CDR3 nucleotides are TGCAGTGTCCGGGGTTCCTCTGGAAACACCATATATTTT.

This clone was observed at least ten times. The chain joins TRBV19 to TRBJ1-6; 7 bases match TRBD1. The CDR3 is made up of 17 amino acids. The J segment lost 8 bases and the V segment lost 6 bases, leaving 16 bases of the junction unmatched. Germline lookup yields CDR1 LNHDA and CDR2 SQIVND (reference sequence). For the CDR3, the DNA is TGTGCCAGTAGGCGGGGGGGTGGAACAGGGGCCGATTCACCCCTCCACTTT. Its protein is CASRRGGGTGADSPLHF. The full variable domain, in which reference TRBV19 and TRBJ1-6 provide the parts outside the CDR3, is DGGITQSPKYLFRKEGQNVTLSCEQNLNHDAMYWYRQDPGQGLRLIYYSQIVNDFQKGDIAEGYSVSREKKESFPLTVTSAQKNPTAFYLCASRRGGGTGADSPLHFGNGTRLTVT.

Ten or more counts support this clone. The chain couples TRBV28 to TRBJ1-4, with 9 positions matching TRBD1. Trimming removed 3 bases from V and 5 bases from J; junction bases left unmatched: 4. The CDR3 loop spans 15 amino acids. The germline V gene encodes CDR1 MDHEN and CDR2 SYDVKM. This CDR3 is CASSFVGQGNEKLFF. DNA for the CDR3: TGTGCCAGCAGTTTTGTAGGACAGGGGAATGAAAAACTGTTTTTT.

This clone was picked up many times. The gene calls are TRBV20-1 and TRBJ2-3; perhaps D is TRBD1 or TRBD2 (6 bases each). Trimming took 6 bases from V and 4 from J, leaving 11 bases between them. The CDR3 length is 12 residues. Germline assignment: CDR1 DFQATT and CDR2 SNEGSKA (reference sequence). Written as DNA, the CDR3 is TGCAGTGCCAACAGGGACTCAGATACGCAGTATTTT. This translates into CSANRDSDTQYF.

The chain combines TRBV5-1 with TRBJ1-2; D is unresolved. In germline, CDR1 is SGHRS, CDR2 YFSETQ. The CDR3 has 14 residues. V was clipped by 2 bases and J by 4 bases, with 12 bases between them. CDR3: CASSLSRPLYGYTF. The CDR3 region has the DNA TGCGCCAGCAGCTTATCGCGGCCCCTCTATGGCTACACCTTC.